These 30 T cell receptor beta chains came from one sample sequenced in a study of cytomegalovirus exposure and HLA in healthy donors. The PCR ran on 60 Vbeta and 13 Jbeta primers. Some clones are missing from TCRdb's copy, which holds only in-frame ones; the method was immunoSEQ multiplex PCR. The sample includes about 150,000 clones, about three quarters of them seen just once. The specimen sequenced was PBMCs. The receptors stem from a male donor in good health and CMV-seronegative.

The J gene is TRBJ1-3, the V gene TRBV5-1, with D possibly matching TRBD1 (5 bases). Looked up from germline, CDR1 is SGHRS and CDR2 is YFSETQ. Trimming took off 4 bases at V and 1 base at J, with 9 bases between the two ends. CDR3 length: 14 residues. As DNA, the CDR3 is TGCGCCAGCAGCGGAGGGGAGTCTGGAAACACCATATATTTT. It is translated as CASSGGESGNTIYF. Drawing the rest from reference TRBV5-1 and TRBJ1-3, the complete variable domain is KAGVTQTPRYLIKTRGQQVTLSCSPISGHRSVSWYQQTPGQGLQFLFEYFSETQRNKGNFPGRFSGRQFSNSRSEMNVSTLELGDSALYLCASSGGESGNTIYFGEGSWLTVV.

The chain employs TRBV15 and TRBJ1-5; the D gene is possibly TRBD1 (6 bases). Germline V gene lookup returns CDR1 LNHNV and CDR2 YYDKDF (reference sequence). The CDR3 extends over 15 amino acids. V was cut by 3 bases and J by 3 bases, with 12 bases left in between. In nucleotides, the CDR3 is TGTGCCACCAGCAGCCAGACAGGCGCCAATCAGCCCCAGCATTTT. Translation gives CATSSQTGANQPQHF.

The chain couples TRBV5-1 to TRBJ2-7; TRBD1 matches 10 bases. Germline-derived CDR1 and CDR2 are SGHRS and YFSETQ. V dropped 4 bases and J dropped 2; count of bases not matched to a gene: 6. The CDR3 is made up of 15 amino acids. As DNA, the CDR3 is TGCGCCAGCAGCCCGGGACAGGGGAGAACCTACGAGCAGTACTTC. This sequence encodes CASSPGQGRTYEQYF.

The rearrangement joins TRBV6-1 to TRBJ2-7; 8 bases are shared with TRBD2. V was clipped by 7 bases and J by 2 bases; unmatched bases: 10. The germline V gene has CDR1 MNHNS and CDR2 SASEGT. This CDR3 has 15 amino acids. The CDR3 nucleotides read TGTGCCAGCACCAAAGAGGCGGGGGGCACCTACGAGCAGTACTTC. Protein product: CASTKEAGGTYEQYF.

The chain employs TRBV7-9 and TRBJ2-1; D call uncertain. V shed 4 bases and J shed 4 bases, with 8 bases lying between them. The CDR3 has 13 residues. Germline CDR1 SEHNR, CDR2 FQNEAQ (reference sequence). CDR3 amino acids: CASSYRDYNEQFF. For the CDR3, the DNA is TGTGCCAGCAGCTACAGAGATTACAATGAGCAGTTCTTC.

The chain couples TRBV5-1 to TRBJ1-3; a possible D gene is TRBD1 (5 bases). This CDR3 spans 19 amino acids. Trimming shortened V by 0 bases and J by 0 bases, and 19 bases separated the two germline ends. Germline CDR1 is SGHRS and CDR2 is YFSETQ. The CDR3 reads CASSLGAGTDFISGNTIYF. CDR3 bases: TGCGCCAGCAGCTTGGGCGCAGGGACTGACTTTATCTCTGGAAACACCATATATTTT.

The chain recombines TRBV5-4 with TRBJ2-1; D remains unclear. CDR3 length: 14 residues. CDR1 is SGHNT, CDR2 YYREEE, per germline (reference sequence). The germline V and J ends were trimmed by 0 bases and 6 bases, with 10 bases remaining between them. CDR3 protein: CASSLGGTGNEQFF. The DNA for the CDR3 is TGTGCCAGCAGCTTGGGAGGCACGGGCAATGAGCAGTTCTTC.

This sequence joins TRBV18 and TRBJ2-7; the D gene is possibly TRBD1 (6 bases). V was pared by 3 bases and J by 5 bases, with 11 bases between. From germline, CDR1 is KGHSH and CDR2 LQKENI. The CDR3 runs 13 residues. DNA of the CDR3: TGTGCCAGCTCACCCGAACAGGGTGACGAGCAGTACTTC. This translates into CASSPEQGDEQYF. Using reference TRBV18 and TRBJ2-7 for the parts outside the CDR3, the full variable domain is NAGVMQNPRHLVRRRGQEARLRCSPMKGHSHVYWYRQLPEEGLKFMVYLQKENIIDESGMPKERFSAEFPKEGPSILRIQQVVRGDSAAYFCASSPEQGDEQYFGPGTRLTVT.

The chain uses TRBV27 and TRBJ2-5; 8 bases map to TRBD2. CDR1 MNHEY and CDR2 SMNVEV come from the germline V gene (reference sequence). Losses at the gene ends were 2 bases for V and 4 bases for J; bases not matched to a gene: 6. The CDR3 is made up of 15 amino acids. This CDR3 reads CASSLERGGRETQYF. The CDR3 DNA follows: TGTGCCAGCAGTTTAGAACGGGGGGGCAGAGAGACCCAGTACTTC.

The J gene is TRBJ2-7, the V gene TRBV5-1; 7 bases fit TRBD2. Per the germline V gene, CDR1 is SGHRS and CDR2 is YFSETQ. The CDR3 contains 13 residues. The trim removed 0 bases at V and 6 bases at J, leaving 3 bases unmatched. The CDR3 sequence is CASSLVRESEQYF. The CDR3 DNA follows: TGCGCCAGCAGCTTGGTGCGGGAGAGCGAGCAGTACTTC.

The CDR3 protein is CASSSRVVAGELFF. The CDR3 DNA is TGTGCCAGCAGTTCCCGGGTTGTTGCCGGGGAGCTGTTTTTT. V is TRBV2 and J is TRBJ2-2; no definite D call. The CDR3 sequence is 14 residues long. Germline CDR1 is SNHLY and CDR2 is FYNNEI. Deletions cut 5 bases from V and 6 bases from J, with 13 bases between.

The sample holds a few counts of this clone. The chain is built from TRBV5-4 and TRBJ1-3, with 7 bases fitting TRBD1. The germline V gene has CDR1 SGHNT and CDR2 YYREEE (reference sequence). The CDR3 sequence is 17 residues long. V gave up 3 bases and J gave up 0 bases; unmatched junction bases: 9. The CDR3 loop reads CASSSRDSKSSGNTIYF. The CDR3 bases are TGTGCCAGCAGCTCCAGGGACAGCAAGAGCTCTGGAAACACCATATATTTT.

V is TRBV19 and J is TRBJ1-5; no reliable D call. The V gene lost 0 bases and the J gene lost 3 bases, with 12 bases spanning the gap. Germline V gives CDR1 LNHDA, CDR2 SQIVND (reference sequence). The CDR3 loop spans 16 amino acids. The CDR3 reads CASSIDLGRTNQPQHF. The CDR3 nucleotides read TGTGCCAGTAGTATAGATCTAGGCAGAACCAATCAGCCCCAGCATTTT.

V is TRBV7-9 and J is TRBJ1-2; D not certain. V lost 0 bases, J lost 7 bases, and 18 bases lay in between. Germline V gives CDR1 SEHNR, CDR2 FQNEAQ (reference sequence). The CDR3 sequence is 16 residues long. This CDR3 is CASSLASKHPPGGYTF. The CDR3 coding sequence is TGTGCCAGCAGCTTAGCGTCTAAACACCCGCCGGGTGGCTACACCTTC.

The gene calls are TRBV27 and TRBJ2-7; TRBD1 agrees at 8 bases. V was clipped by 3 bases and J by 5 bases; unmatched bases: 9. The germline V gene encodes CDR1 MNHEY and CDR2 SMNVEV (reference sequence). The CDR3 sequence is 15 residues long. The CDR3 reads CASSFGSGGGHEQYF. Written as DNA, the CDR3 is TGTGCCAGCAGTTTCGGTTCAGGGGGCGGCCACGAGCAGTACTTC.

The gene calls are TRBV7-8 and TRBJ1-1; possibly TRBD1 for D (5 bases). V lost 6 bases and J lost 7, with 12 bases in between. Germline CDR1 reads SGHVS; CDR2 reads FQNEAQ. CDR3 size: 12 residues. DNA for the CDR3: TGTGCCAGCAGTTACAGGACGGGTGAAGCTTTCTTT. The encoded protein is CASSYRTGEAFF.

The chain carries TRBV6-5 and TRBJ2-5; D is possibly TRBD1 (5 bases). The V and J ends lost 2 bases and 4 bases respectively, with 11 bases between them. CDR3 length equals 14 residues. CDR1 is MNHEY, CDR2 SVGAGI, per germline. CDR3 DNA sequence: TGTGCCAGCAGTTACCGGACACGTGCAGAGACCCAGTACTTC. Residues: CASSYRTRAETQYF.

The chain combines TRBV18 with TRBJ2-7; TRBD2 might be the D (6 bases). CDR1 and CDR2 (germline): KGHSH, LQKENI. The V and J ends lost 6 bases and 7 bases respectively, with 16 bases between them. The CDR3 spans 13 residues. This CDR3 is CASSEGSRLEQYF. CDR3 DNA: TGTGCCAGCTCGGAGGGCAGCCGTTTAGAGCAGTACTTC.

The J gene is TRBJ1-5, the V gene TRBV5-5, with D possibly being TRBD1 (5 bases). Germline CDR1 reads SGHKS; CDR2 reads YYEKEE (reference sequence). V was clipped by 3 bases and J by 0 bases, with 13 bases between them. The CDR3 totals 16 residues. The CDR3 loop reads CASSSGSTDSNQPQHF. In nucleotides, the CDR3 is TGTGCCAGCAGCTCGGGTTCGACAGATAGCAATCAGCCCCAGCATTTT. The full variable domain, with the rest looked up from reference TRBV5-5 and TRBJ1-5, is DAGVTQSPTHLIKTRGQQVTLRCSPISGHKSVSWYQQVLGQGPQFIFQYYEKEERGRGNFPDRFSARQFPNYSSELNVNALLLGDSALYLCASSSGSTDSNQPQHFGDGTRLSIL.

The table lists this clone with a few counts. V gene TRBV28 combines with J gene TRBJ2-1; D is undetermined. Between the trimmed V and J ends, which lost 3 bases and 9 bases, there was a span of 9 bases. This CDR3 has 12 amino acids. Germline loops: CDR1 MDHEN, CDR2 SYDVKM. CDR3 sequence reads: CASSFRIGEQFF. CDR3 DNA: TGTGCCAGCAGTTTCCGAATCGGTGAGCAGTTCTTC. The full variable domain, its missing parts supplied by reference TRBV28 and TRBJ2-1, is DVKVTQSSRYLVKRTGEKVFLECVQDMDHENMFWYRQDPGLGLRLIYFSYDVKMKEKGDIPEGYSVSREKKERFSLILESASTNQTSMYLCASSFRIGEQFFGPGTRLTVL.

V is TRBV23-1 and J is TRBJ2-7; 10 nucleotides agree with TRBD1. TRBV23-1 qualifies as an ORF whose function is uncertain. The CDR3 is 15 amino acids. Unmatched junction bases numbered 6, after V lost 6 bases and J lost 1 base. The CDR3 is CASSRQGAPSYEQYF. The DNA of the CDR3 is TGCGCCAGCAGCCGACAGGGGGCGCCTTCCTACGAGCAGTACTTC.

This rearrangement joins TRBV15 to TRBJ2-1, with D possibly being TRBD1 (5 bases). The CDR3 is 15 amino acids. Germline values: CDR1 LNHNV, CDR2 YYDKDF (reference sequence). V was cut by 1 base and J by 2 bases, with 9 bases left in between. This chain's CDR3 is CATSRGRATYNEQFF. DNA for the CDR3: TGTGCCACCAGCAGAGGCAGGGCCACCTACAATGAGCAGTTCTTC.

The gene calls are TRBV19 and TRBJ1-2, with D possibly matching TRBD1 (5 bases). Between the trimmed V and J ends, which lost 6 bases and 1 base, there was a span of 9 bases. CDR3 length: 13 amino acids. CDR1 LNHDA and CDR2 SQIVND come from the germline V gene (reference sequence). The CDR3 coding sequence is TGTGCCAGTAGGCGGGGCGGTAACTATGGCTACACCTTC. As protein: CASRRGGNYGYTF.

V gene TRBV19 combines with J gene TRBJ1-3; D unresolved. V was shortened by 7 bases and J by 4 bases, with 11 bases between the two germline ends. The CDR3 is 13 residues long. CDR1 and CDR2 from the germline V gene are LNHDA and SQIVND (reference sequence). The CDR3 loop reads CASTIFEGNTIYF. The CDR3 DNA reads TGTGCCAGTACCATCTTCGAGGGAAACACCATATATTTT. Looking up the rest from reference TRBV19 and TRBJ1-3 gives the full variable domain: DGGITQSPKYLFRKEGQNVTLSCEQNLNHDAMYWYRQDPGQGLRLIYYSQIVNDFQKGDIAEGYSVSREKKESFPLTVTSAQKNPTAFYLCASTIFEGNTIYFGEGSWLTVV.

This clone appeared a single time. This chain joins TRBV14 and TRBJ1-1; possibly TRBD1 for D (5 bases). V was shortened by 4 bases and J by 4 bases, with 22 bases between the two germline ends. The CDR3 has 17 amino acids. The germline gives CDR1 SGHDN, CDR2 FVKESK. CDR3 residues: CASSPPGGFLVGTEAFF. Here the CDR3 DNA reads TGTGCCAGCAGCCCCCCCGGGGGTTTCCTTGTGGGCACTGAAGCTTTCTTT.

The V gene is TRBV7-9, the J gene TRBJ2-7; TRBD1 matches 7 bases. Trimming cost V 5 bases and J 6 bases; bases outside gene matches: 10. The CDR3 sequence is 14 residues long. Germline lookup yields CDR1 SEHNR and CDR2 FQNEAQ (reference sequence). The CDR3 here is CASSQDRLIAEQYF. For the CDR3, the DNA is TGTGCCAGCAGCCAGGACAGGTTGATAGCCGAGCAGTACTTC.

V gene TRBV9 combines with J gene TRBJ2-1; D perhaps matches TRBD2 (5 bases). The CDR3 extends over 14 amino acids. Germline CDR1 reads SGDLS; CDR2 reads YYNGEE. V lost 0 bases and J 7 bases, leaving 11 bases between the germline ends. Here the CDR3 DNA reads TGTGCCAGCAGCGTAGGGCGGCGAGGGAATGAGCAGTTCTTC. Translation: CASSVGRRGNEQFF.

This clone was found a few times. Here the CDR3 reads CASSFLTDTQYF. The DNA of the CDR3 is TGCGCCAGCAGCTTTCTCACAGATACGCAGTATTTT. The chain couples TRBV5-1 to TRBJ2-3; D unresolved. The CDR3 is 12 residues long. The germline V and J ends were trimmed by 2 bases and 2 bases, with 3 bases remaining between them. Germline CDR1 reads SGHRS; CDR2 reads YFSETQ.

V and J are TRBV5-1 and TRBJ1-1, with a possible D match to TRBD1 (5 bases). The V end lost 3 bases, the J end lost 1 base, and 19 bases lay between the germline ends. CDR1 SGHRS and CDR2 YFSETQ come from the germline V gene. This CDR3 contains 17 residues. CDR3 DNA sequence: TGCGCCAGCAGCTCTATTTCGGAGGGACGTTGGAACACTGAAGCTTTCTTT. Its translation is CASSSISEGRWNTEAFF.

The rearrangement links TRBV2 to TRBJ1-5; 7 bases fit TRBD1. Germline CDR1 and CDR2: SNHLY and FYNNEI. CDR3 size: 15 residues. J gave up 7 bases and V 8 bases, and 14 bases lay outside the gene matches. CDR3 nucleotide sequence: TGTGCCAGCTCCTCCCGACAGGGTGTAGTACAGCCCCAGCATTTT. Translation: CASSSRQGVVQPQHF. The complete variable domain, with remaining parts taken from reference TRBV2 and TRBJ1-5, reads EPEVTQTPSHQVTQMGQEVILRCVPISNHLYFYWYRQILGQKVEFLVSFYNNEISEKSEIFDDQFSVERPDGSNFTLKIRSTKLEDSAMYFCASSSRQGVVQPQHFGDGTRLSIL.